This TCR beta chain was captured by sequencing in a study of CD8 T cells in ankylosing spondylitis. Study-level points and caveats: In ankylosing spondylitis patients, matched synovial fluid reportedly showed significant enrichment of disease-linked clones. Ankylosing spondylitis blood seemed to carry a telltale TCR beta motif made of several highly homologous variants. Earlier studies detected some motif variants in reactive arthritis synovial fluid and blood. Disease-linked clones, CD8+, were relatively rare in peripheral blood.

The CDR3 is 14 amino acids. Losses at the gene ends were 6 bases for V and 8 bases for J; bases not matched to a gene: 7. Germline V gene lookup returns CDR1 DFQATT and CDR2 SNEGSKA (reference sequence). In making TCR beta libraries, quantitative 5'-RACE with molecular barcodes was used. TCRdb re-analysed the 5' RACE reads in MiXCR, keeping a single row per CDR3 protein. The table lists 300,000 to 400,000 distinct CDR3 sequences, about a fifth of them singletons. In the case of this clonotype: Its antigen is undetermined.

The chain carries TRBV20-1 and TRBJ2-1; TRBD2 matches 13 bases. The TCR originated in a male donor with ankylosing spondylitis. The sequencing input was blood, either unsorted or a sorted T cell fraction (not recorded which). CDR3 residues: CSAHGTSGIYEQFF. CDR3 DNA sequence: TGCAGTGCCCACGGGACTAGCGGGATCTATGAGCAGTTCTTC.